The next 10 T cell receptor beta chains were all read from a single sample in a study of cytomegalovirus exposure and HLA in healthy donors. The primer mix had 60 Vbeta and 13 Jbeta primers. Profiling relied on immunoSEQ multiplex PCR, and the TCRdb table lists in-frame clones only, not all of them. The sample records approximately 67,000 clones, roughly nine tenths being singletons. The sequencing input was PBMCs. Source of these receptors: a woman aged 25 to 39 in good health and CMV-seropositive.

This clone was detected only once. The rearrangement links TRBV5-1 to TRBJ2-1; 10 bases align to TRBD1. The CDR3 has 16 residues. CDR1 SGHRS and CDR2 YFSETQ come from the germline V gene. The trim removed 3 bases at V and 4 bases at J, leaving 7 bases unmatched. DNA for the CDR3: TGCGCCAGCAGCTCACCGGGACAGGGGTTATACAATGAGCAGTTCTTC. It encodes CASSSPGQGLYNEQFF.

The chain carries TRBV7-9 and TRBJ2-5; 7 bases fit TRBD1. CDR3 length equals 16 residues. The junction had 7 bases not matched to a gene; V was cut back by 1 base and J by 2 bases. Germline V gene sequence: CDR1 SEHNR, CDR2 FQNEAQ (reference sequence). The CDR3 is CASSLGVGQRQETQYF. DNA for the CDR3: TGTGCCAGCAGCTTAGGCGTGGGACAGAGACAAGAGACCCAGTACTTC.

The chain carries TRBV5-1 and TRBJ2-5; 7 nucleotides match TRBD2. Germline V gene data show CDR1 as SGHRS and CDR2 as YFSETQ. The V segment lost 3 bases and the J segment 5 bases; nucleotides outside the gene matches: 1. CDR3 size: 12 residues. CDR3 in amino acids: CASSWGGETQYF. CDR3 sequence (DNA): TGCGCCAGCAGCTGGGGGGGGGAGACCCAGTACTTC.

V is TRBV6-5 and J is TRBJ2-3; D perhaps matches TRBD1 (6 bases). The CDR3 extends over 16 amino acids. The ends were cut back, 4 bases at V and 7 bases at J, with 21 bases in the middle. Germline-derived CDR1 and CDR2 are MNHEY and SVGAGI. For the CDR3, the DNA is TGTGCCAGCAGTTTGGGGGCTACCGCCCGGAGGAATACGCAGTATTTT. It is translated as CASSLGATARRNTQYF.

The V call is TRBV5-1, the J call TRBJ2-5; weak D call: TRBD1 (6 bases). The J call may not be correct, given that the DNA end is closer to TRBJ2-7. This CDR3 comprises 14 residues. Germline V gives CDR1 SGHRS, CDR2 YFSETQ. For the CDR3, the DNA is TGCGCCAGCAGCATAGGACAGCAGTCCTACGAGCAGTACTTC. Protein sequence: CASSIGQQSYEQYF.

V and J are TRBV5-1 and TRBJ2-7, with D maybe TRBD1 (5 bases). The length of the CDR3 is 14 residues. V was trimmed by 4 bases and J by 6 bases, leaving 17 bases between them. The germline V gene has CDR1 SGHRS and CDR2 YFSETQ. Here the CDR3 DNA reads TGCGCCAGCAGCAAAGGACATACCTCAGGCGAGCAGTACTTC. Residues: CASSKGHTSGEQYF.

The CDR3 coding sequence is TGTGCCAGCGGCGACCGGGACAGGTACGAGCAGTACTTC. It translates to CASGDRDRYEQYF. This rearrangement joins TRBV25-1 to TRBJ2-7; 8 positions agree with TRBD1. The ends lost 8 bases at V and 4 bases at J; junction bases unmatched: 7. From germline, CDR1 is MGHDK and CDR2 SYGVNS. The CDR3 length is 13 residues.

This clone showed up just once. The chain carries TRBV7-2 and TRBJ2-2; D not resolved. Germline CDR1 reads SGHTA; CDR2 reads FQGNSA. The V and J ends lost 1 base and 4 bases respectively, with 10 bases between them. CDR3 size: 15 residues. This chain's CDR3 is CASSLEQITTGELFF. The CDR3 nucleotides are TGTGCCAGCAGCTTAGAACAGATTACCACCGGGGAGCTGTTTTTT.

This clone is a singleton in its sample. The chain is built from TRBV5-5 and TRBJ1-2, with a possible D match to TRBD1 (6 bases). The germline V gene encodes CDR1 SGHKS and CDR2 YYEKEE (reference sequence). V was shortened by 0 bases and J by 4 bases, with 16 bases between the two germline ends. This CDR3 contains 16 residues. The CDR3 is CASSLEGGADGYGYTF. DNA of the CDR3: TGTGCCAGCAGCTTGGAGGGGGGGGCGGACGGCTATGGCTACACCTTC.

The CDR3 DNA is TGTGCCACCAGCAGAGAACTAGCGGGAGAGTACAATGAGCAGTTCTTC. Translation: CATSRELAGEYNEQFF. The V call is TRBV15, the J call TRBJ2-1; 11 bases map to TRBD2. V dropped 0 bases and J dropped 4; count of bases not matched to a gene: 2. The CDR3 contains 16 residues. CDR1 and CDR2 (germline): LNHNV, YYDKDF (reference sequence).